These 12 T cell receptor beta chains were all obtained from the same sample, sequenced in a study of cytomegalovirus exposure and HLA in healthy donors (dated by TCRdb to about 2017). Library preparation used the immunoSEQ multiplex PCR assay. For the multiplex PCR, a mixture combining 60 forward primers for TCR Vbeta segments and 13 reverse primers for TCR Jbeta segments was used. TCRdb took this table from immuneACCESS and kept in-frame rearrangements with V and J called. Such tables lack part of the clones; where checked against another copy, unresolved V genes explain under half of the gap, and the rest is unexplained. A total of approximately 100,000 clones appear in this sample, roughly 67% of them only once. The ten largest make up approximately 8% of the sample. Sample: PBMCs. These receptors were collected from a man aged 40-49 years in good health and CMV-seronegative.

This chain uses TRBV6-8 with TRBJ2-7, with D possibly matching TRBD1 (6 bases). Germline V lookup: CDR1 MNHGY, CDR2 SAAAGT. The CDR3 totals 15 residues. V shed 8 bases and J shed 2 bases, with 19 bases lying between them. CDR3 nucleotides: TGTGCCAGCGGTGACCGGGACAACGGGACCTACGAGCAGTACTTC. Amino acid sequence: CASGDRDNGTYEQYF.

The J gene is TRBJ1-1, the V gene TRBV18; possible D gene TRBD1, 5 bases. The V gene's germline CDR1 is KGHSH and CDR2 LQKENI. The CDR3 totals 15 residues. The V end was cut by 4 bases, the J end by 2 bases, with 14 bases between. CDR3 loop: CASSRPGTDNTEAFF. The DNA of the CDR3 is TGTGCCAGCTCACGCCCCGGGACTGATAACACTGAAGCTTTCTTT.

The chain carries TRBV4-3 and TRBJ2-3; tentative D call: TRBD1 (6 bases). Germline V gene lookup returns CDR1 LGHNA and CDR2 YSLEER. This CDR3 is built from 15 residues. The V gene lost 0 bases and the J gene lost 5 bases, with 12 bases spanning the gap. The CDR3 nucleotides are TGCGCCAGCAGCCAAGATTACAGGGCGGAAGATACGCAGTATTTT. Its translation is CASSQDYRAEDTQYF.

The genes are TRBV6-8 and TRBJ2-7; D ambiguous. Trimming stripped 3 bases from V and 0 bases from J, with 9 bases between. The germline gives CDR1 MNHGY, CDR2 SAAAGT. This CDR3 has 14 residues. The CDR3 loop is CASSYTSSSYEQYF. CDR3 sequence (DNA): TGTGCCAGCAGTTATACCTCGAGCTCCTACGAGCAGTACTTC.

This chain links TRBV7-3 with TRBJ2-5, with D possibly matching TRBD2 (6 bases). V gave up 1 base and J gave up 5 bases, with 14 bases separating them. The CDR3 spans 15 residues. Germline CDR1 reads SGHTA; CDR2 reads FQGTGA. CDR3 in amino acids: CASSLSSGGTETQYF. CDR3 bases: TGTGCCAGCAGCTTAAGCAGTGGGGGGACGGAGACCCAGTACTTC.

The chain couples TRBV4-1 to TRBJ2-7; D is unresolved. The CDR3 totals 15 residues. Trimming took 1 base from V and 3 from J, leaving 13 bases between them. The germline V gene encodes CDR1 MGHRA and CDR2 YSYEKL. DNA of the CDR3: TGCGCCAGCAGCCAAGGGTCAGCCCCGGGCTACGAGCAGTACTTC. This translates into CASSQGSAPGYEQYF.

The chain couples TRBV25-1 to TRBJ2-1; D gene uncertain. CDR1 is MGHDK and CDR2 is SYGVNS in the germline V gene. CDR3 length: 13 residues. Trimming took off 6 bases at V and 8 bases at J, with 14 bases between the two ends. Written as DNA, the CDR3 is TGTGCCAGCAGAGCCGATGAGGTGGATGAGCAGTTCTTC. Encoded protein: CASRADEVDEQFF.

The rearrangement uses TRBV6-5 and TRBJ1-2, with D perhaps TRBD1 (6 bases). The V end was cut by 0 bases, the J end by 4 bases, with 15 bases between. This CDR3 region has 16 residues. Germline V gives CDR1 MNHEY, CDR2 SVGAGI. DNA of the CDR3: TGTGCCAGCAGTTACTCCCTACAGGGTGAAGTCTATGGCTACACCTTC. This codes for CASSYSLQGEVYGYTF.

The sample holds one count of this clone. The chain carries TRBV10-3 and TRBJ2-7; D is unclear. Trimming left V 2 bases short and J 2 bases short, with 4 bases between. Germline-derived CDR1 and CDR2 are ENHRY and SYGVKD. This CDR3 comprises 12 residues. The CDR3 reads CAISEVAYEQYF. In DNA form, the CDR3 reads TGTGCCATCAGTGAGGTCGCCTACGAGCAGTACTTC.

The J gene is TRBJ2-5, the V gene TRBV18; 8 bases agree with TRBD2. Germline V gene lookup returns CDR1 KGHSH and CDR2 LQKENI. The CDR3 spans 14 residues. V was clipped by 2 bases and J by 3 bases; unmatched bases: 2. The CDR3 loop is CASSPGLAKETQYF. The CDR3 DNA sequence: TGTGCCAGCTCACCAGGACTAGCCAAAGAGACCCAGTACTTC.

The chain combines TRBV7-6 with TRBJ1-2, with unresolved D. V lost 2 bases to trimming and J lost 2 bases, with 15 bases between them. Per germline, CDR1 SGHVS and CDR2 FNYEAQ. The CDR3 totals 16 residues. In DNA, the CDR3 is TGTGCCAGCAGCTTAATGCGAGGAGGCGGAAACTATGGCTACACCTTC. Translating it yields CASSLMRGGGNYGYTF.

The J gene is TRBJ1-3, the V gene TRBV18, with D maybe TRBD1 (5 bases). The ends were cut back, 3 bases at V and 0 bases at J, with 12 bases in the middle. Germline CDR1 reads KGHSH; CDR2 reads LQKENI. The CDR3 runs to 16 residues. In nucleotides, the CDR3 is TGTGCCAGCTCACCCCAGGGCCCTCTCTCTGGAAACACCATATATTTT. It codes for CASSPQGPLSGNTIYF. The variable domain in full, with the rest retrieved from reference TRBV18 and TRBJ1-3, is NAGVMQNPRHLVRRRGQEARLRCSPMKGHSHVYWYRQLPEEGLKFMVYLQKENIIDESGMPKERFSAEFPKEGPSILRIQQVVRGDSAAYFCASSPQGPLSGNTIYFGEGSWLTVV.